This T cell receptor (beta chain) was found in a study of blood T cell repertoires in COVID-19. Across the whole study: The United States, Italy and Spain supplied acute and convalescent COVID-19 samples. Sources were T cells, B-cell-depleted T cells, or PBMCs; the material itself was cDNA or gDNA.

Germline V gives CDR1 SGHVS, CDR2 FQNEAQ. This CDR3 comprises 14 residues. Trimming removed 1 base at V and 3 bases at J, with 9 bases between. Original processing methods: Amplifying reference gene primers gave estimates of nucleated cell counts. Here immunoSEQ multiplex PCR was the method, and the copy in TCRdb shows in-frame clones only, minus some. V and J calls and clone size are those listed in that table; D and trimming were worked out from the DNA. The table records about 180,000 clones, 70% to 90% of them present only once. This clonotype was obtained from a man younger than 35 who had recovered from COVID-19. The sample comprised peripheral blood. This rearrangement joins TRBV7-8 to TRBJ1-2, with a possible D match to TRBD1 (6 bases). CDR3 protein: CASSLDAGDYGYTF. CDR3 bases: TGTGCCAGCAGCTTAGACGCAGGGGACTATGGCTACACCTTC.